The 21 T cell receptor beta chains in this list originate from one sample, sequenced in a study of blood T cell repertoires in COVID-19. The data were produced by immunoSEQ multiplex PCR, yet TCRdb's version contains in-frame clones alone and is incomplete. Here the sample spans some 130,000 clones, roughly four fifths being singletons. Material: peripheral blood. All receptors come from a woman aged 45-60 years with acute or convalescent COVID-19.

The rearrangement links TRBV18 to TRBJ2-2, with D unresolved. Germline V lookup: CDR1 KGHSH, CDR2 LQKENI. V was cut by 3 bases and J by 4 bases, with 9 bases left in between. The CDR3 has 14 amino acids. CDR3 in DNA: TGTGCCAGCTCACCTACAGAAGCCACCGGGGAGCTGTTTTTT. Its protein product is CASSPTEATGELFF.

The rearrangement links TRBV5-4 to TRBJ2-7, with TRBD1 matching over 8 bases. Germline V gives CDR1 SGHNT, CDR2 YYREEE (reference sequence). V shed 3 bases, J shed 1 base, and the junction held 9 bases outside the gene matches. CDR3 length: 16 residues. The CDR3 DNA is TGTGCCAGCAGCTCTAGGACAGGGACGGTTTCCTACGAGCAGTACTTC. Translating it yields CASSSRTGTVSYEQYF.

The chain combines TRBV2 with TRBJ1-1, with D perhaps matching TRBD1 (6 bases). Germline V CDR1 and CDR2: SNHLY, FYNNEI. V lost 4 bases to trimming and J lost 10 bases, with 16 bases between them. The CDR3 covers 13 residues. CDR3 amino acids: CASSVWGTGRAFF. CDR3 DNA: TGTGCCAGCAGTGTATGGGGTACAGGGAGAGCTTTCTTT. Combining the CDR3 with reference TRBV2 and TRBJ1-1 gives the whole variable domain EPEVTQTPSHQVTQMGQEVILRCVPISNHLYFYWYRQILGQKVEFLVSFYNNEISEKSEIFDDQFSVERPDGSNFTLKIRSTKLEDSAMYFCASSVWGTGRAFFGQGTRLTVV.

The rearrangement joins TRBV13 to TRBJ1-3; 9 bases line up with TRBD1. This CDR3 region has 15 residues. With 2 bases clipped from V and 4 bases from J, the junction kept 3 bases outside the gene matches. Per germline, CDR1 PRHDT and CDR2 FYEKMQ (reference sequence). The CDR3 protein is CASSLPGQGGNTIYF. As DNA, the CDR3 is TGTGCCAGCAGCTTACCGGGACAGGGAGGAAACACCATATATTTT.

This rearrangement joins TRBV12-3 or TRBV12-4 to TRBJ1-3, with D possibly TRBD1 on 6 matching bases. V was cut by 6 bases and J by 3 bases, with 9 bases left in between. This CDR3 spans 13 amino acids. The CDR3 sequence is CASRQGRGNTIYF. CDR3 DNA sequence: TGTGCCAGCAGACAGGGCCGTGGAAACACCATATATTTT.

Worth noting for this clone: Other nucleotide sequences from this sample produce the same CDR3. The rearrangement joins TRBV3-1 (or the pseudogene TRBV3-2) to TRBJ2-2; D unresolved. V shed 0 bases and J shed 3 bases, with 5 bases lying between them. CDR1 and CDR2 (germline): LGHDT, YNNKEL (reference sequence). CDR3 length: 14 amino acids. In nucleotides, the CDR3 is TGTGCCAGCAGCCAAGATCCTGACACCGGGGAGCTGTTTTTT. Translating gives CASSQDPDTGELFF.

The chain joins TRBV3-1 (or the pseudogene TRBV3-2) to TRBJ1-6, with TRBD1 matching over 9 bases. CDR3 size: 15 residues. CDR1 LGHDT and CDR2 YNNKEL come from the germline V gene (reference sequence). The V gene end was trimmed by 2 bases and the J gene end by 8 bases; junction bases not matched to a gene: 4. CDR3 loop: CASSQPTGGYSPLHF. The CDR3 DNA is TGTGCCAGCAGCCAACCTACAGGGGGCTATTCACCCCTCCACTTT.

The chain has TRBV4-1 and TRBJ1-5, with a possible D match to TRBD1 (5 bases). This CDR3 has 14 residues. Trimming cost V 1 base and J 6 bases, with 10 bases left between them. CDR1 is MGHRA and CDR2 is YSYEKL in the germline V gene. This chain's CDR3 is CASSQGQGPQPQHF. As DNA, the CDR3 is TGCGCCAGCAGCCAAGGGCAGGGTCCTCAGCCCCAGCATTTT.

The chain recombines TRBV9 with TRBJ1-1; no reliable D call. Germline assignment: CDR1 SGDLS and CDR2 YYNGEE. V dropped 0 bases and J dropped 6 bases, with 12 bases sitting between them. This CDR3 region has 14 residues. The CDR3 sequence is CASSVVESMAEAFF. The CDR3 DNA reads TGTGCCAGCAGCGTAGTAGAATCGATGGCTGAAGCTTTCTTT.

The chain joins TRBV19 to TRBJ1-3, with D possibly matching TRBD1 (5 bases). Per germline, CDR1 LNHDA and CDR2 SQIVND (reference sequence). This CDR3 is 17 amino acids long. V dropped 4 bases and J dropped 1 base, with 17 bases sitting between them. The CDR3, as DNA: TGTGCCAGTAGTACCCCCCGAGGGAGGGGATCTGGAAACACCATATATTTT. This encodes CASSTPRGRGSGNTIYF.

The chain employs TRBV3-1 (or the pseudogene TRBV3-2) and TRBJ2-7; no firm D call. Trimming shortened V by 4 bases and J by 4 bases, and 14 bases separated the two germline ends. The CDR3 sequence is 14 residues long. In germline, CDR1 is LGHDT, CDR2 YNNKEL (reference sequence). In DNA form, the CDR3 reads TGTGCCAGCAGCCGCCAGGTGGAAGGTTACGAGCAGTACTTC. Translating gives CASSRQVEGYEQYF.

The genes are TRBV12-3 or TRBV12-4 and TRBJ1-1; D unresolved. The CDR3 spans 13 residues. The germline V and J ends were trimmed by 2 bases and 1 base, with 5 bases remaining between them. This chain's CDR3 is CASSLFRNTEAFF. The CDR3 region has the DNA TGTGCCAGCAGTTTATTCCGGAACACTGAAGCTTTCTTT.

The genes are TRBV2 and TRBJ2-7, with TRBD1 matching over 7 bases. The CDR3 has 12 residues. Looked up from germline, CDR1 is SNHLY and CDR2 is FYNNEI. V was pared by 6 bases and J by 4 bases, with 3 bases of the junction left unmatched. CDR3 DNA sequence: TGTGCCAGCAGGCTCAGGGGGTACGAGCAGTACTTC. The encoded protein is CASRLRGYEQYF.

The chain's CDR3 is CASSLRSGTGNTGELFF. The CDR3 DNA reads TGTGCCAGTAGTTTGAGGAGCGGGACAGGGAACACCGGGGAGCTGTTTTTT. The chain carries TRBV19 and TRBJ2-2; D perhaps matches TRBD1 (8 bases). The CDR3 has 17 amino acids. Per germline, CDR1 LNHDA and CDR2 SQIVND (reference sequence). V was cut by 5 bases and J by 1 base, with 17 bases left in between.

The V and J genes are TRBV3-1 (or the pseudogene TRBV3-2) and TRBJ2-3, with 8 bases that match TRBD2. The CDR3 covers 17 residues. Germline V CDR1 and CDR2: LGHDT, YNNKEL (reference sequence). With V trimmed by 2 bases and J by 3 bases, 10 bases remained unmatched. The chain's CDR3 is CASSQMGTGGGTDTQYF. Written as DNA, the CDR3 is TGTGCCAGCAGCCAAATGGGAACGGGGGGGGGAACAGATACGCAGTATTTT.

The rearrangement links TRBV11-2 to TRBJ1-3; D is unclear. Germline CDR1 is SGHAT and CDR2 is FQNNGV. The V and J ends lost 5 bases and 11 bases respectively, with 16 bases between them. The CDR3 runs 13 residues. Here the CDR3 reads CASSRREQGPIYF. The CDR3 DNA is TGTGCCAGCAGCCGCCGGGAACAAGGTCCCATATATTTT.

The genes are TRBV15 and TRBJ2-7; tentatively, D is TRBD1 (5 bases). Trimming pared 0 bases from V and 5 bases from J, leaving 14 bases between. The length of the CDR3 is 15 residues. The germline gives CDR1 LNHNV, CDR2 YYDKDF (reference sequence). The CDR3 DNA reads TGTGCCACCAGCAGAGATTCAACAGGTATCGACGAGCAGTACTTC. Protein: CATSRDSTGIDEQYF.

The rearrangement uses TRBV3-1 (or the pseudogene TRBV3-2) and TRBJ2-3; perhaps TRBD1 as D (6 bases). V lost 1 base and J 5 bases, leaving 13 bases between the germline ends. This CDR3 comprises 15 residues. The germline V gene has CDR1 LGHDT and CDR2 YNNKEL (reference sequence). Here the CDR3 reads CASSQGGQVGDTQYF. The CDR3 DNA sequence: TGTGCCAGCAGCCAAGGGGGGCAGGTAGGAGATACGCAGTATTTT.

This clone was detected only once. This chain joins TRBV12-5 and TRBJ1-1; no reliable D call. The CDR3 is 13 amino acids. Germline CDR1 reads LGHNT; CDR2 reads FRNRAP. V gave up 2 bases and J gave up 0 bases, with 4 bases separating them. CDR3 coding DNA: TGTGCTAGTGGTTTGTCTGTGAACACTGAAGCTTTCTTT. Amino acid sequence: CASGLSVNTEAFF.

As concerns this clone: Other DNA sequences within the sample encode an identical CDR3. The CDR3 sequence: CASSLGQGNEKLFF. The CDR3, as DNA: TGTGCCAGCAGCTTAGGACAGGGGAATGAAAAACTGTTTTTT. The chain links TRBV7-6 to TRBJ1-4; 8 nucleotides align to TRBD1. Trimming removed 1 base from V and 5 bases from J; junction bases left unmatched: 0. The CDR3 is 14 residues long. Per germline, CDR1 SGHVS and CDR2 FNYEAQ.

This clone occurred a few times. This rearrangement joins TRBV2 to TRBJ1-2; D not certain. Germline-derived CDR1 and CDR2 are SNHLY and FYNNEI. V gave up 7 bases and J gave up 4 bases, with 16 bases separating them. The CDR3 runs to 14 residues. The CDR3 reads CASTRAGLGYGYTF. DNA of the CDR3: TGTGCCAGCACACGTGCGGGTTTAGGCTATGGCTACACCTTC.